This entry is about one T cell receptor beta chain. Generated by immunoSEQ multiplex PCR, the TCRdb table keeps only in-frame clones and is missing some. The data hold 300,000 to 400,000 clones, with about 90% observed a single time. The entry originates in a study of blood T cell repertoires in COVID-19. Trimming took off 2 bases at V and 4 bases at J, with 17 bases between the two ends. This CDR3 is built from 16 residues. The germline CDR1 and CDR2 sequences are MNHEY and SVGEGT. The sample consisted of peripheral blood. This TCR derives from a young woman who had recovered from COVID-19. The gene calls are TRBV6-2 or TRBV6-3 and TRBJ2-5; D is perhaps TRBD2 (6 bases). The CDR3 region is CASSYPARRGRETQYF. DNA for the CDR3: TGTGCCAGCAGTTACCCGGCGAGGAGGGGCCGAGAGACCCAGTACTTC.